This T cell receptor (beta chain) came from a study of vaccination effects on CD4 cells after COVID-19. About the study: Each culture well received some 1.9 million PBMC. These cells were then cultured in IMDM with 7.5 to 10 IU/ml IL-2 and about 9.9 ug/ml peptides.

Some clones are missing from TCRdb's copy, which holds only in-frame ones; the method was immunoSEQ multiplex PCR. The table records 50,000 to 70,000 clones, 65% to 80% of them present only once. For this clone: Antigen specificity is unknown.

V was pared by 3 bases and J by 0 bases, with 6 bases between. This CDR3 has 14 amino acids. CDR1 and CDR2 from the germline V gene are LGHDT and YNNKEL (reference sequence). Researchers isolated CD4+ T cells once approximately ten days of culture had elapsed. BNT162b2 vaccine or mRNA-1273 vaccine was given to participants in two doses. The receptor was isolated from a human donor who received a COVID-19 vaccine. Material: CD4+ T cells from PBMCs cultured without peptide, obtained after COVID-19 vaccination. The chain combines TRBV3-1 (or the pseudogene TRBV3-2) with TRBJ1-5; D unclear. The CDR3 bases are TGTGCCAGCAGCCAGACATATAGCAATCAGCCCCAGCATTTT. It yields the protein CASSQTYSNQPQHF.